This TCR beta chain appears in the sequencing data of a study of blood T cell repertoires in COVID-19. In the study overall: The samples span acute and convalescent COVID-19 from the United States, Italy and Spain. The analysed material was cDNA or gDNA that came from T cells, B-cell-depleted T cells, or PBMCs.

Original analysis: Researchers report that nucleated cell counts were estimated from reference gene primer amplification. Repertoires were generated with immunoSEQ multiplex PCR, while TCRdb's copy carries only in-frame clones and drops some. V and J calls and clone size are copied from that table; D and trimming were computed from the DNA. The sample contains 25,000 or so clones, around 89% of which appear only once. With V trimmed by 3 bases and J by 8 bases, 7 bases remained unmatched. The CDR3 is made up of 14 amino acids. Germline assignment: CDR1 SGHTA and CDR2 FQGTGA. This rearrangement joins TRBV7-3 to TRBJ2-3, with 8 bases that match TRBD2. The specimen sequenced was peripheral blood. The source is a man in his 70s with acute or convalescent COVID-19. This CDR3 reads CASSFTAGEGTQYF. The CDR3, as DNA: TGTGCCAGCAGCTTTACAGCGGGAGAGGGTACGCAGTATTTT.